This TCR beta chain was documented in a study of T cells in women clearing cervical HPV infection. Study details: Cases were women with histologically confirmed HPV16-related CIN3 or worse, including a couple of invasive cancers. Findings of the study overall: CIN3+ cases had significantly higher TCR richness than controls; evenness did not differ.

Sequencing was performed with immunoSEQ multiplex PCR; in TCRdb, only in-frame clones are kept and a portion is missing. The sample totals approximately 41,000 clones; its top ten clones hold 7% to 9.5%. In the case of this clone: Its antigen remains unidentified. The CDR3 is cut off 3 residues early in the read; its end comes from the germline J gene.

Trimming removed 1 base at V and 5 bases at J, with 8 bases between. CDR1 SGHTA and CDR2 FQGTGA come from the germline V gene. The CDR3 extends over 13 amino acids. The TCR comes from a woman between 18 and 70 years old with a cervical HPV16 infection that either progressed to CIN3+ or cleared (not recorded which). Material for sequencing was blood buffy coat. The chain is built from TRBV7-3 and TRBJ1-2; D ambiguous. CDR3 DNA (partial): TGTGCCAGCAGCTTAAATACGGGGTATGGC. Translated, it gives CASSLNTGYG. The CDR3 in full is CASSLNTGYGYTF.